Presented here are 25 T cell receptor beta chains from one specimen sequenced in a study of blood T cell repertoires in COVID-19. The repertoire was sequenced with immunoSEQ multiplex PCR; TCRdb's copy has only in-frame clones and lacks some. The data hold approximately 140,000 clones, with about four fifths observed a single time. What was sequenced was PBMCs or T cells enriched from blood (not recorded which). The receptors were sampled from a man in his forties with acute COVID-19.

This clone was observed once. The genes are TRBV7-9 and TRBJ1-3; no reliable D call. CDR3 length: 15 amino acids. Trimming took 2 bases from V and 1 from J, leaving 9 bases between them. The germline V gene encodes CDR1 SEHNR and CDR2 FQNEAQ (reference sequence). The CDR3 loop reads CASSLFFSSGNTIYF. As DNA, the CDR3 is TGTGCCAGCAGCTTATTCTTCTCTTCTGGAAACACCATATATTTT.

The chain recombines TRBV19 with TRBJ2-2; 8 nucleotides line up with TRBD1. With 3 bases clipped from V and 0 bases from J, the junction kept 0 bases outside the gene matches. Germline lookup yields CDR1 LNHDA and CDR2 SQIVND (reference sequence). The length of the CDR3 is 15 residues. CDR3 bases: TGTGCCAGTAGTATGGACAGGGCGAACACCGGGGAGCTGTTTTTT. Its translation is CASSMDRANTGELFF.

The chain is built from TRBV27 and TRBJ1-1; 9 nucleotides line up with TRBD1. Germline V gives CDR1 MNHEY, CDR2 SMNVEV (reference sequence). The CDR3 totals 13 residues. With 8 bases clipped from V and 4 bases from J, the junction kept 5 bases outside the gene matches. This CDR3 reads CASSTGGVTEAFF. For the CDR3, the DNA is TGTGCCAGCTCGACAGGGGGAGTCACTGAAGCTTTCTTT.

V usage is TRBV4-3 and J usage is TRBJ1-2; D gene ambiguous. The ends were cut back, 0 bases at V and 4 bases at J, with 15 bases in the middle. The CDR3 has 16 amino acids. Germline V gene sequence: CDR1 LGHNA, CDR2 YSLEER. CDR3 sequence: CASSQDNSRLGYGYTF. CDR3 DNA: TGCGCCAGCAGCCAAGATAACTCCAGGCTTGGCTATGGCTACACCTTC.

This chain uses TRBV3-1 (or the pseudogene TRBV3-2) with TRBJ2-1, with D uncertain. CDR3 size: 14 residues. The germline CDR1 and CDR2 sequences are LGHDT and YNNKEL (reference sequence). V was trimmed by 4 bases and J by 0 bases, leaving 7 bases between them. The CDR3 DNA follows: TGTGCCAGCAGCCCCCGGAGCTCCTACAATGAGCAGTTCTTC. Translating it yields CASSPRSSYNEQFF.

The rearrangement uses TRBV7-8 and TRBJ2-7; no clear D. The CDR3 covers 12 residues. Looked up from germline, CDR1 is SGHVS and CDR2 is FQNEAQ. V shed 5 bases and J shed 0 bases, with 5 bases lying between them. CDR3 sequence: CASSPSSYEQYF. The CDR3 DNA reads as TGTGCCAGCAGCCCCAGCTCCTACGAGCAGTACTTC.

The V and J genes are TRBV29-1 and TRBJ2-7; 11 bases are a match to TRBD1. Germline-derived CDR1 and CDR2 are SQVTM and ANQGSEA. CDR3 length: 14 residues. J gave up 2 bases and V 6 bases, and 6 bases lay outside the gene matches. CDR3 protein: CSVPGQGAPYEQYF. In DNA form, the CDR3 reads TGCAGCGTCCCCGGACAGGGGGCCCCCTACGAGCAGTACTTC.

CDR3 sequence: CASSKESGRAGDTQYF. The DNA of the CDR3 is TGTGCCAGCAGCAAGGAAAGCGGGAGGGCCGGAGATACGCAGTATTTT. The chain couples TRBV6-2 or TRBV6-3 to TRBJ2-3; 10 positions agree with TRBD2. From germline, CDR1 is MNHEY and CDR2 SVGEGT. Losses at the gene ends were 6 bases for V and 5 bases for J; bases not matched to a gene: 11. This CDR3 has 16 residues.

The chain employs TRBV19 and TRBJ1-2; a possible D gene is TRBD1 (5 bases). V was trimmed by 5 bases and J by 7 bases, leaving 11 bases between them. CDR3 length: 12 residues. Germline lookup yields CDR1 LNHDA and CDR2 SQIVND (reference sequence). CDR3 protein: CASSGHQGGYTF. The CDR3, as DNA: TGTGCCAGTAGTGGACACCAGGGTGGCTACACCTTC.

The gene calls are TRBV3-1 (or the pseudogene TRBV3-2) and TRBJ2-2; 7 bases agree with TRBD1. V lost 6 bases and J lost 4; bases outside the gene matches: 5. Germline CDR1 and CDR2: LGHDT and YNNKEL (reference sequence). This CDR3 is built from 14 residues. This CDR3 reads CASRHRGSTGELFF. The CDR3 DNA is TGTGCCAGCAGACACAGGGGATCCACCGGGGAGCTGTTTTTT.

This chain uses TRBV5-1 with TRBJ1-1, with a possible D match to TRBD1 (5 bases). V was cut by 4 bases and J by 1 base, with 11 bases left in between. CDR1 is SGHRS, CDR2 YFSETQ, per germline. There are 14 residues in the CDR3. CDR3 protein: CASSIQGTNTEAFF. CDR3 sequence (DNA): TGCGCCAGCAGCATTCAGGGAACGAACACTGAAGCTTTCTTT.

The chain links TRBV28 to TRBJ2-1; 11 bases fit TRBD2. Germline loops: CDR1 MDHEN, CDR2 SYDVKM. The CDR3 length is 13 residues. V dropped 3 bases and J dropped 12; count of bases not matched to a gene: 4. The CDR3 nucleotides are TGTGCCAGCAGTTTGCCAGGACTAGCGGGGCAGTTCTTC. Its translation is CASSLPGLAGQFF.

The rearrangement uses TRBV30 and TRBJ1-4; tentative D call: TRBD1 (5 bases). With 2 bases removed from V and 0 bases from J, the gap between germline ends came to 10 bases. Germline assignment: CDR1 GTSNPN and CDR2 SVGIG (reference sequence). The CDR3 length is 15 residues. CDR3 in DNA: TGTGCCTGGAGTCCAGGGAGGGCAACTAATGAAAAACTGTTTTTT. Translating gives CAWSPGRATNEKLFF.

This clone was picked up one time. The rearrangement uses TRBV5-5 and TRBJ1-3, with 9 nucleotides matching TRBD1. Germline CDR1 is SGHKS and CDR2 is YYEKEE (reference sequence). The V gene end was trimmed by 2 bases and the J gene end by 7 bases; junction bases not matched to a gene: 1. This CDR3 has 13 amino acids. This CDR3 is CASSLQGANTIYF. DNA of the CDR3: TGTGCCAGCAGCTTACAGGGGGCTAACACCATATATTTT.

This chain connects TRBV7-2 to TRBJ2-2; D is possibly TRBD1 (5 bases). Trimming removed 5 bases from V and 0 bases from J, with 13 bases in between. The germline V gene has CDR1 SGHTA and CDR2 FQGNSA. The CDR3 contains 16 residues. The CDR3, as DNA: TGTGCCAGCAGCCCCCACAGGCAAACGAACACCGGGGAGCTGTTTTTT. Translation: CASSPHRQTNTGELFF.

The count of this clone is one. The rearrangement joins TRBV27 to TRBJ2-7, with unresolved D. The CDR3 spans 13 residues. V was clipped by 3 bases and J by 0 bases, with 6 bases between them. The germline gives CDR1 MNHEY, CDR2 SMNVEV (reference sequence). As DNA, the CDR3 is TGTGCCAGCAGTTTTCGGAGCTCCTACGAGCAGTACTTC. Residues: CASSFRSSYEQYF.

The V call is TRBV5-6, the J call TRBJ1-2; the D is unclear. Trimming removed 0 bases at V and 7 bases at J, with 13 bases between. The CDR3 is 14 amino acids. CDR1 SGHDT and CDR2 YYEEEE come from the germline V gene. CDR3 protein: CASSLAREGSGYTF. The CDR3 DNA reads TGTGCCAGCAGCTTGGCGAGGGAGGGCTCTGGCTACACCTTC.

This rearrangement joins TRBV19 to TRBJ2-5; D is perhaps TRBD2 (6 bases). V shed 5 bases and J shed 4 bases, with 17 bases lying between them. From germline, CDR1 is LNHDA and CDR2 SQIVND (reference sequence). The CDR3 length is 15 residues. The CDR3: CASSQTGGTGETQYF. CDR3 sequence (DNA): TGTGCCAGTAGTCAAACCGGGGGTACTGGAGAGACCCAGTACTTC.

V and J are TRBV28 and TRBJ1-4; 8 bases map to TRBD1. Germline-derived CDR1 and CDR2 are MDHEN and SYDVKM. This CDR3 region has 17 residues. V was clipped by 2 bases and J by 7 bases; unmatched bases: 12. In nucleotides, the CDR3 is TGTGCCAGCAGTTTAACCCTAGGACAGGGTATTATTGAAAAACTGTTTTTT. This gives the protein CASSLTLGQGIIEKLFF.

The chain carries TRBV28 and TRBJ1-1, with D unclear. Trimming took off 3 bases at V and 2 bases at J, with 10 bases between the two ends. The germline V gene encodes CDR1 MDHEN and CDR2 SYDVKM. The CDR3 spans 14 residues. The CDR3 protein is CASSLTQRNTEAFF. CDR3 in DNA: TGTGCCAGCAGTTTGACACAGAGAAACACTGAAGCTTTCTTT. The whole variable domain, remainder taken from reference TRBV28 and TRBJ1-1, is DVKVTQSSRYLVKRTGEKVFLECVQDMDHENMFWYRQDPGLGLRLIYFSYDVKMKEKGDIPEGYSVSREKKERFSLILESASTNQTSMYLCASSLTQRNTEAFFGQGTRLTVV.

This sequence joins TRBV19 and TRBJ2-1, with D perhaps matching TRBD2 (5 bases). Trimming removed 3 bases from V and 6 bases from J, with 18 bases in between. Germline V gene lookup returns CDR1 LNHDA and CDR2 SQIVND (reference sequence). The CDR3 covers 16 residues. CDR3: CASSISRLASSNEQFF. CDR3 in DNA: TGTGCCAGTAGTATTAGTAGGCTAGCCTCCAGCAATGAGCAGTTCTTC.

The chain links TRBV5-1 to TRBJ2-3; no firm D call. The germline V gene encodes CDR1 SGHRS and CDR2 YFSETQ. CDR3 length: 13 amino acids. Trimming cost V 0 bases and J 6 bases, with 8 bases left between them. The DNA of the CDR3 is TGCGCCAGCAGCTTGGCCTTCGGGGATACGCAGTATTTT. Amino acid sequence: CASSLAFGDTQYF.

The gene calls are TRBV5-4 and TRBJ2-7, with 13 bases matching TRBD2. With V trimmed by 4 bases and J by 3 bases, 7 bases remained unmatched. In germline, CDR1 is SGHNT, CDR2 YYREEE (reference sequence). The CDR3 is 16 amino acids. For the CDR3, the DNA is TGTGCCAGCAGCAGGTTACTAGCGGGAGGGAACTACGAGCAGTACTTC. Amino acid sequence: CASSRLLAGGNYEQYF.

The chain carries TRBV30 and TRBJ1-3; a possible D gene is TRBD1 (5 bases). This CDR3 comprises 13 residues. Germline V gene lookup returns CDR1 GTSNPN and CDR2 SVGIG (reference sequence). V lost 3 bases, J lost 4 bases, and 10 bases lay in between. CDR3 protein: CAWRTTAGNTIYF. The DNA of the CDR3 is TGTGCCTGGAGAACGACAGCCGGAAACACCATATATTTT.

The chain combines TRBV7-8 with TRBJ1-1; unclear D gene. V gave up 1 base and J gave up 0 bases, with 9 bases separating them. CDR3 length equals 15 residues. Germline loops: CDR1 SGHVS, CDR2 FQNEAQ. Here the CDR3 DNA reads TGTGCCAGCAGCTTAGGAGGAGCTTTGAACACTGAAGCTTTCTTT. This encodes CASSLGGALNTEAFF.